These 7 T cell receptor beta chains originate from one sample sequenced in a study of vaccination and CD4 T cells after COVID-19. Treatment described: approximately nine-day PBMC culture with coronavirus spike peptide pools or control peptides (ViraFEST assay). The Oncomine TCR Beta short-read assay was what sequenced the DNA obtained from cultured CD4+ T cells. Via MiXCR, TCRdb re-called the PCR reads, giving one row per CDR3 protein. This sample has 25,000 or so distinct CDR3 sequences, with roughly 44% found just once. These receptors are not linked to any known antigen. Sequenced: CD4+ T cells from blood, cultured in vitro. The receptors derive from a human donor who had recovered from COVID-19.

CDR3 in DNA: TGTGCCAGCAGCTTAGGGCTAGCGGACTACAATGAGCAGTTCTTC. Amino acid sequence: CASSLGLADYNEQFF. The chain joins TRBV11-2 to TRBJ2-1; TRBD2 matches 7 bases. With V trimmed by 1 base and J by 3 bases, 3 bases remained unmatched. Germline V gene sequence: CDR1 SGHAT, CDR2 FQNNGV. This CDR3 has 15 residues.

This clonotype turned up a few times. The J gene is TRBJ2-5, the V gene TRBV11-2; D possibly corresponds to TRBD1 (6 bases). The CDR3 is made up of 16 amino acids. With 2 bases removed from V and 2 bases from J, the gap between germline ends came to 15 bases. From germline, CDR1 is SGHAT and CDR2 FQNNGV. As DNA, the CDR3 is TGTGCCAGCAGCTTACGCGGACAGTACCATCAAGAGACCCAGTACTTC. Amino acid sequence: CASSLRGQYHQETQYF.

V is TRBV7-2 and J is TRBJ2-7, with 9 bases matching TRBD2. The CDR3 has 15 residues. Trimming removed 5 bases from V and 0 bases from J; junction bases left unmatched: 5. Germline lookup yields CDR1 SGHTA and CDR2 FQGNSA. The chain's CDR3 is CASSGWTSASYEQYF. The CDR3 DNA follows: TGTGCCAGCAGCGGCTGGACTAGCGCCTCCTACGAGCAGTACTTC.

This clonotype has only a few counts. The chain couples TRBV7-6 to TRBJ2-7, with TRBD1 matching over 11 bases. The CDR3 length is 15 residues. Germline CDR1 and CDR2: SGHVS and FNYEAQ. J gave up 4 bases and V 6 bases, and 8 bases lay outside the gene matches. In DNA, the CDR3 is TGTGCCAGCAGAGCCCGGACAGGGGGCCCGTACGAGCAGTACTTC. Protein product: CASRARTGGPYEQYF.

Worth noting for this clonotype: The junction shows a germline mismatch at one end, possibly a read error. The V gene is TRBV6-2 or TRBV6-3, the J gene TRBJ2-1; D possibly matches TRBD1 or TRBD2 (5 bases each). Per germline, CDR1 MNHEY and CDR2 SVGEGT. This CDR3 is built from 9 residues. Written as DNA, the CDR3 is TGTGCCAGCGGGACGGTGGTGATCTTC. Translating gives CASGTVVIF.

This clonotype came up a few times. The chain recombines TRBV19 with TRBJ1-5; D call uncertain. Germline loops: CDR1 LNHDA, CDR2 SQIVND (reference sequence). The length of the CDR3 is 14 residues. V was shortened by 7 bases and J by 0 bases, with 10 bases between the two germline ends. CDR3 nucleotides: TGTGCCAGTACGGGAGGTTATAGCAATCAGCCCCAGCATTTT. It specifies CASTGGYSNQPQHF.

This clonotype was detected only a few times. The rearrangement links TRBV20-1 to TRBJ2-2; the D gene is possibly TRBD1 (6 bases). CDR1 DFQATT and CDR2 SNEGSKA come from the germline V gene (reference sequence). V was pared by 0 bases and J by 7 bases, with 12 bases between. The CDR3 runs to 14 residues. The CDR3: CSARDPRGGGELFF. CDR3 coding DNA: TGCAGTGCTAGAGATCCCAGAGGGGGCGGGGAGCTGTTTTTT.